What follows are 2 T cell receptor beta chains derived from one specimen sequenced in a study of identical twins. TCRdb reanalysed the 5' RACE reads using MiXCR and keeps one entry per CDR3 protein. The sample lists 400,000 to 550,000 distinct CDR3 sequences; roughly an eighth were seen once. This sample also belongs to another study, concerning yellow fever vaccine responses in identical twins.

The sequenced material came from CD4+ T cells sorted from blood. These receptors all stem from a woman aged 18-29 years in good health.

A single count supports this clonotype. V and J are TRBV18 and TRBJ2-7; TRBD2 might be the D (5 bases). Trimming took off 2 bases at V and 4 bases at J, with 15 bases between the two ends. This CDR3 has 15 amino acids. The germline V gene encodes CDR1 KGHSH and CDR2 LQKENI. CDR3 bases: TGTGCCAGCTCACCAGATTTGGCAGGACTTTACGAGCAGTACTTC. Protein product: CASSPDLAGLYEQYF.

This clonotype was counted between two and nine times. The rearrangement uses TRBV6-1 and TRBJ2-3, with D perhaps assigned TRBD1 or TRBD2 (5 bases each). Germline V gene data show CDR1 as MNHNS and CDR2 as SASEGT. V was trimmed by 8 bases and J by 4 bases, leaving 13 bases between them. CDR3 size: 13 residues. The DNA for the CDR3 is TGTGCCAGCTTGGGACCGGGGTCAGATACGCAGTATTTT. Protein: CASLGPGSDTQYF.